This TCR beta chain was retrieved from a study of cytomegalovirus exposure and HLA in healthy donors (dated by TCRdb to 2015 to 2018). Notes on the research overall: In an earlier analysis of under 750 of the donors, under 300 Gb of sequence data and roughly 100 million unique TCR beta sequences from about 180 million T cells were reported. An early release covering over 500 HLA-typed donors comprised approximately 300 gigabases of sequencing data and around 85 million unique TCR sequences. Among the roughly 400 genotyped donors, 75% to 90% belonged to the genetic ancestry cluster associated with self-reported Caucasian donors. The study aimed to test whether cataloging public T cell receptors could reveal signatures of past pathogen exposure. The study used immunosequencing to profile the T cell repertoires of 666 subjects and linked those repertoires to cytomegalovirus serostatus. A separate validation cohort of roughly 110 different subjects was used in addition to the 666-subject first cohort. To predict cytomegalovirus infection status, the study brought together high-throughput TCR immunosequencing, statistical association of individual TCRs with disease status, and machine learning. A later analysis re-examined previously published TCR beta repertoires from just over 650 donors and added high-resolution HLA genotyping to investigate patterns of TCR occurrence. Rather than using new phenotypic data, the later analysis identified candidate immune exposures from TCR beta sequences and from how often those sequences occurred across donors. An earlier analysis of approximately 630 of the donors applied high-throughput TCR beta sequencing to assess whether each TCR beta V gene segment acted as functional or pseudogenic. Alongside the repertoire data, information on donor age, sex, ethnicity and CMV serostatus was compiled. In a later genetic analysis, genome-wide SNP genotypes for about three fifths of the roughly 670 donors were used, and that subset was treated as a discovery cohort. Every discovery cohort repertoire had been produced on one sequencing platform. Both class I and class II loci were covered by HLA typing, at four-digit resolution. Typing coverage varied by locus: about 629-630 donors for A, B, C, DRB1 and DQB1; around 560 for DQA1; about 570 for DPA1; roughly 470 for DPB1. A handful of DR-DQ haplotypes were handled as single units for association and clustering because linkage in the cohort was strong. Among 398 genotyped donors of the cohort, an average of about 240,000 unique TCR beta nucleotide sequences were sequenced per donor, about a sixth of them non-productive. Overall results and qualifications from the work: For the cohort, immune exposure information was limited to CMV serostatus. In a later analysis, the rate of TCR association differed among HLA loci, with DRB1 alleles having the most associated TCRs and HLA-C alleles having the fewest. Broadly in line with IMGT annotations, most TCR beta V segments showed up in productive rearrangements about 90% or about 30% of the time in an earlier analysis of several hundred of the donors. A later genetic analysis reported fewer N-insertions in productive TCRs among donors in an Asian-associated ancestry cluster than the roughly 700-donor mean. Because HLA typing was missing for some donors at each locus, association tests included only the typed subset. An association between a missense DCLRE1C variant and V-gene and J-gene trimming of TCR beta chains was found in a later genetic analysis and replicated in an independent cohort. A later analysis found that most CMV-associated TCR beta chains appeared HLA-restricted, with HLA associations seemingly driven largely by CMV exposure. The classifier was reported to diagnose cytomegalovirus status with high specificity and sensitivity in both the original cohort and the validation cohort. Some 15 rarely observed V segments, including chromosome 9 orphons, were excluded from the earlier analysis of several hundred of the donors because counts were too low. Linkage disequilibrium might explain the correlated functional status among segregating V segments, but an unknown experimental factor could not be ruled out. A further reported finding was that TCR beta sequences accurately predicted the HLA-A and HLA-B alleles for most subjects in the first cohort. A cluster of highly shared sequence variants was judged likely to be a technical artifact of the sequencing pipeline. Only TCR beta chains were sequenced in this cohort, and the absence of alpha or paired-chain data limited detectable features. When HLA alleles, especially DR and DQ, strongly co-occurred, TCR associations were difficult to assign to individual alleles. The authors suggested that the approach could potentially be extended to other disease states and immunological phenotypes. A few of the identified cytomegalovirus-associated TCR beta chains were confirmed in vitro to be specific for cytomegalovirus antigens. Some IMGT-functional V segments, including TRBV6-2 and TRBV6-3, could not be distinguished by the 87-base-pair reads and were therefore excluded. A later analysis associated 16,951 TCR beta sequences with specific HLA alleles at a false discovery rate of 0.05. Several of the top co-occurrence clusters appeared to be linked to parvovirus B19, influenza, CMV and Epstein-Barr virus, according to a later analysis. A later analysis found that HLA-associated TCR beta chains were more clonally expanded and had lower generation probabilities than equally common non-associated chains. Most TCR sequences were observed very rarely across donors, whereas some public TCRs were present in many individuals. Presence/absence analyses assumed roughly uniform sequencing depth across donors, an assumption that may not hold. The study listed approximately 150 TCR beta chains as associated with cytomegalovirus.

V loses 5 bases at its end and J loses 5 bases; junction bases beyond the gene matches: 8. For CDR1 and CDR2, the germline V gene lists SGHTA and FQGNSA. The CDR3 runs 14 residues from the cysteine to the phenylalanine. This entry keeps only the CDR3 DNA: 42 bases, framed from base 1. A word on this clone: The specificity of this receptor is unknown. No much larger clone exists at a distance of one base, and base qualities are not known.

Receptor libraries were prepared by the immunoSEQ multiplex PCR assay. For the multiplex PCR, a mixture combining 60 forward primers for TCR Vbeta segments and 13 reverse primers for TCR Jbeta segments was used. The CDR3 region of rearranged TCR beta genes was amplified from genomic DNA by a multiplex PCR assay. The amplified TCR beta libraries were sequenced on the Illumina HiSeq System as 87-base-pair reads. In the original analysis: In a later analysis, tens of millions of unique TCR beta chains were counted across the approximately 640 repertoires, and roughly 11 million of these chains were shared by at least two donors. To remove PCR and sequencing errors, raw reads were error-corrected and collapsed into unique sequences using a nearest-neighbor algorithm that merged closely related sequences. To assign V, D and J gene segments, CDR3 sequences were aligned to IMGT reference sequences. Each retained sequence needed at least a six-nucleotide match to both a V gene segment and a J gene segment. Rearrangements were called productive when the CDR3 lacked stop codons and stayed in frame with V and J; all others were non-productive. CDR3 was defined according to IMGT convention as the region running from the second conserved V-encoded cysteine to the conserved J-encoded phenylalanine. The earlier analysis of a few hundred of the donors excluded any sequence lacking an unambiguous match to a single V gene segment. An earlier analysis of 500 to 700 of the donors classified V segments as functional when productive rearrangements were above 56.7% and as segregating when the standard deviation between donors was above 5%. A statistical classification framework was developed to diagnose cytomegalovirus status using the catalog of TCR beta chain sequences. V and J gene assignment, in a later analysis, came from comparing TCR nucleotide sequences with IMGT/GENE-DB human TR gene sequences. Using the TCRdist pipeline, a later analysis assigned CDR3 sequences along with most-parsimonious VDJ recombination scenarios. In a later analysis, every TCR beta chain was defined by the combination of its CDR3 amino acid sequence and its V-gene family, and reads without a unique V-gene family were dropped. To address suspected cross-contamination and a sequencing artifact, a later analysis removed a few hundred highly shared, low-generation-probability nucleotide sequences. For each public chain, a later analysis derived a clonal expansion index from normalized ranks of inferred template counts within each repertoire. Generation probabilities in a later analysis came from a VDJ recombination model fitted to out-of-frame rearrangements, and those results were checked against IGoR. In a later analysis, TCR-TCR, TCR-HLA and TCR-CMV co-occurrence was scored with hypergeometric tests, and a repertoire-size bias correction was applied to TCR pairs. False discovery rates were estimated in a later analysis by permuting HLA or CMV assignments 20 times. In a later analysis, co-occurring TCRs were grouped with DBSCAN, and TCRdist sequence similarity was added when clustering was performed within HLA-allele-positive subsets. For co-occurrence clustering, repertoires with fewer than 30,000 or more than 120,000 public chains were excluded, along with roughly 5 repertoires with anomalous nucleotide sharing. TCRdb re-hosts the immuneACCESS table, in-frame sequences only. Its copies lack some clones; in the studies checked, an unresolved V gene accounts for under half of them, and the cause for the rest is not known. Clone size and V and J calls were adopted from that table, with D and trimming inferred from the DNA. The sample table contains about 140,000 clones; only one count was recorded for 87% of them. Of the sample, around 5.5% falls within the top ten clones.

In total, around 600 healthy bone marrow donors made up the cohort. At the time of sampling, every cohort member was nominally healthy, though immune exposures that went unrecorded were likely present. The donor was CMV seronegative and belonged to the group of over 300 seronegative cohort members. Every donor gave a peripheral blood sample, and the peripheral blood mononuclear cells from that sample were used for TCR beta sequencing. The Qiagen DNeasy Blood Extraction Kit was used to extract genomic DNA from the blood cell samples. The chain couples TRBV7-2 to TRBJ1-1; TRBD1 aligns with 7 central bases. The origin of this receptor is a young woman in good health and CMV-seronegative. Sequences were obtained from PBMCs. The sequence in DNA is TGTGCCAGCAGCCCAGGACAGGTTTGGACTGAAGCTTTCTTT. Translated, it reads CASSPGQVWTEAFF.